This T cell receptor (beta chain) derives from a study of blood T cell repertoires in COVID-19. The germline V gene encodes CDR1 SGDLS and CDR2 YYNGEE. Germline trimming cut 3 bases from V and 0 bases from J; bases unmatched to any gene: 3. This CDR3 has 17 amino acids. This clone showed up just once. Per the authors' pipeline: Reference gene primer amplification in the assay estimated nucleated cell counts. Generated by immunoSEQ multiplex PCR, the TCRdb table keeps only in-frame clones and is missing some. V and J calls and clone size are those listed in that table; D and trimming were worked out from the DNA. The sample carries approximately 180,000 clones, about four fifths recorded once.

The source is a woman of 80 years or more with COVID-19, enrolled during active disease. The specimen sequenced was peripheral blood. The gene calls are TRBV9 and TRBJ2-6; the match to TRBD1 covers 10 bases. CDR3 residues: CASSETGGPSGANVLTF. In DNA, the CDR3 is TGTGCCAGCAGCGAGACAGGGGGCCCCTCTGGGGCCAACGTCCTGACTTTC.